This T cell receptor (beta chain) was captured in a study of T cells expressing NK-cell markers (dated by TCRdb to 2020 to 2021). Looking at the study overall: In sorted CD3+CD56+NKG2C+, CD3+CD56+NKG2C- and CD3+CD56-NKG2C+ T-cell subsets from several donors, TCR beta-chain repertoires were profiled. Sequencing of the libraries produced 2 x 150 bp reads on Illumina HiSeq 2000/2500, MiSeq or NextSeq. The study sequenced eight donors, all healthy volunteers chosen at random: three men and five women. Among the eight sequenced donors, seven were HCMV-seropositive and one was HCMV-seronegative. General conclusions and limits of the study: Those dominant clonotypes were again the most abundant among CD3+CD56-NKG2C+ cells in four donors, at about 28.3-60.1%. Whether the expanded NKG2C-expressing T cell clones were specific for HCMV antigens was left unclear. In 5 to 7 donors, the dominant CD3+CD56+NKG2C+ clonotypes were found to rank among the top 10 CD8+ clonotypes and to make up roughly 1.0-7.0% of CD8+ T cells.

Instrument on record: Illumina HiSeq 2000. TCR beta cDNA libraries were prepared using 5'RACE template switching, which introduced a universal primer site and unique molecular identifiers. Priming for cDNA synthesis came from the TCR beta constant segment, and two successive PCR amplification steps followed. Concerning the study's data processing: MIGEC was used to demultiplex reads and group reads by UMI, and MiTCR was used to assemble and quantify clonotypes. To exclude erroneous sequences, only TCR cDNA sequences supported by at least two reads were retained. Downstream repertoire analysis used the tcR package, and clonotypes were matched across fractions by CDR3 nucleotide sequence plus V segment. VDJmatch was used to annotate antigen specificity against VDJdb, with one amino acid substitution in CDR3 permitted. Each entry corresponds to one CDR3 protein sequence from reads that TCRdb reprocessed, and DNA is not given. The authors' filters were not applied to this entry. The sample table records 400,000 to 550,000 distinct CDR3 sequences. The top ten hold approximately 7% of the sample.

To determine HCMV serostatus, a commercial ELISA kit was used to detect HCMV-specific IgG in serum. Ficoll density gradient centrifugation was used to isolate peripheral blood mononuclear cells from blood. A word on this clonotype: No antigen is known for it.

The CDR3 covers 13 residues, taking in both the cysteine and the phenylalanine. The DNA is not on file. The germline V gene provides CDR1 SGHRS and CDR2 YFSETQ. This receptor was obtained from a woman aged 18-69 years in good health. Sequencing was performed on blood T cells: a sorted CD56 or NKG2C T cell subset, CD4+ or CD8+ T cells, or bulk PBMC T cells (not recorded which). The sequence is built from TRBV5-1 and TRBJ1-1. The CDR3: CASSWATDSEAFF.